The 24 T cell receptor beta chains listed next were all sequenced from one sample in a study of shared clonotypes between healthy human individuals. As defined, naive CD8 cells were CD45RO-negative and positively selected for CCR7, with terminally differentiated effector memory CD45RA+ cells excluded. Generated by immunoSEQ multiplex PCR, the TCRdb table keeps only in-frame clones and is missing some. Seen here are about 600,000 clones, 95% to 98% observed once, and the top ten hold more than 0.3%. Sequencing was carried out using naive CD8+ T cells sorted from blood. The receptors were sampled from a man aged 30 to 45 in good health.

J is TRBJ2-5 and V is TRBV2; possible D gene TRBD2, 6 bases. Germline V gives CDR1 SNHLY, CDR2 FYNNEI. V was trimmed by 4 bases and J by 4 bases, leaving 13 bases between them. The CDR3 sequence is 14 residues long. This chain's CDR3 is CASSGWGESETQYF. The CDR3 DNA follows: TGTGCCAGCAGTGGGTGGGGGGAATCAGAGACCCAGTACTTC.

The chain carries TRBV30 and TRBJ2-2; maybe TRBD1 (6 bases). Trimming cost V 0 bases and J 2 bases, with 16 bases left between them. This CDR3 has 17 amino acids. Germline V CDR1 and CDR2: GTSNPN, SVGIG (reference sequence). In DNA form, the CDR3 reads TGTGCCTGGAGTGTACGGTTAGGACAGCGAAACACCGGGGAGCTGTTTTTT. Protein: CAWSVRLGQRNTGELFF.

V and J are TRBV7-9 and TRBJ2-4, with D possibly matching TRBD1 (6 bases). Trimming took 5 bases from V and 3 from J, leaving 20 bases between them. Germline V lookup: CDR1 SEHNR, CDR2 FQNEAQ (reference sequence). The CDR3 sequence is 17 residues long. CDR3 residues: CASSPRRGGGDKNIQYF. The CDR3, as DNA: TGTGCCAGCAGCCCCAGGCGAGGGGGTGGGGACAAAAACATTCAGTACTTC.

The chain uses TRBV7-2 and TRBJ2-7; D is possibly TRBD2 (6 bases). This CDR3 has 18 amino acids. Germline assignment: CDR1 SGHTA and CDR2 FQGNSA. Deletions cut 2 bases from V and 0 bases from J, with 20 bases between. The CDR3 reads CASSLPASAKSPSYEQYF. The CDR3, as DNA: TGTGCCAGCAGCTTACCGGCTAGCGCTAAATCCCCCTCCTACGAGCAGTACTTC.

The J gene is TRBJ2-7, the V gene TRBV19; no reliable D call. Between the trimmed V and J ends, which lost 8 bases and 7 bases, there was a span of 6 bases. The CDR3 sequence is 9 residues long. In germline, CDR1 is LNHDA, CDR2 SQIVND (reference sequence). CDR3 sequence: CASLKEQYF. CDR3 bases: TGTGCCAGTTTGAAAGAGCAGTACTTC. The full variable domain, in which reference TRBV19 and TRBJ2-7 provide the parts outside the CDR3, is DGGITQSPKYLFRKEGQNVTLSCEQNLNHDAMYWYRQDPGQGLRLIYYSQIVNDFQKGDIAEGYSVSREKKESFPLTVTSAQKNPTAFYLCASLKEQYFGPGTRLTVT.

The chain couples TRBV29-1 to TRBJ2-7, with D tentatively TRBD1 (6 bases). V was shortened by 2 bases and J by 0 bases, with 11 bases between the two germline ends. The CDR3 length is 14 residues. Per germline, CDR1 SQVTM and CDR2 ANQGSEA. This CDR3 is CSVENRGSSYEQYF. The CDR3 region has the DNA TGCAGCGTTGAAAATAGGGGGAGCTCCTACGAGCAGTACTTC.

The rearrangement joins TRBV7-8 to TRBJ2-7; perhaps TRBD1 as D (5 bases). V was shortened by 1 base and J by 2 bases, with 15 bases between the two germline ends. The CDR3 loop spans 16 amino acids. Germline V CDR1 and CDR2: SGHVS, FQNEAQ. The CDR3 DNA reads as TGTGCCAGCAGCTTAGACAGACGTCAGGGTACCTACGAGCAGTACTTC. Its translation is CASSLDRRQGTYEQYF.

The CDR3 sequence is CASSSAGLPHEQYF. The CDR3 DNA sequence: TGTGCCAGCAGCTCGGCCGGGCTCCCCCACGAGCAGTACTTC. The genes are TRBV13 and TRBJ2-7; D not resolved. CDR1 is PRHDT, CDR2 FYEKMQ, per germline (reference sequence). CDR3 size: 14 residues. V was cut by 4 bases and J by 5 bases, with 15 bases left in between. Combining the CDR3 with reference TRBV13 and TRBJ2-7 gives the whole variable domain AAGVIQSPRHLIKEKRETATLKCYPIPRHDTVYWYQQGPGQDPQFLISFYEKMQSDKGSIPDRFSAQQFSDYHSELNMSSLELGDSALYFCASSSAGLPHEQYFGPGTRLTVT.

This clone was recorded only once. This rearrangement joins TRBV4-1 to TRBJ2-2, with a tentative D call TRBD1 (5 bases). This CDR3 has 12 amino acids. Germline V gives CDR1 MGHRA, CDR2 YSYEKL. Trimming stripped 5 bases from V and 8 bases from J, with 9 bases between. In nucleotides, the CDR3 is TGCGCCAGCAGCATCAGGGCGGGGGAGCTGTTTTTT. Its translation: CASSIRAGELFF.

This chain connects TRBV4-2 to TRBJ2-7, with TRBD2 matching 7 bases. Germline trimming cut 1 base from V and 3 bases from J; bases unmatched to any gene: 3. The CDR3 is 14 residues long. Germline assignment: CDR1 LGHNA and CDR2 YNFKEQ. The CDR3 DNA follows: TGTGCCAGCAGCCAAGCCGGGACTAACTACGAGCAGTACTTC. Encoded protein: CASSQAGTNYEQYF.

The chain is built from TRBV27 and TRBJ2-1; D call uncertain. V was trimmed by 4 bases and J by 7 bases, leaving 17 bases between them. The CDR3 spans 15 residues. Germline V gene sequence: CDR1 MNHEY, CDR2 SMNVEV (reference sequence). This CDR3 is CASSYRPHTRNEQFF. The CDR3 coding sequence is TGTGCCAGCAGTTATAGGCCCCACACGCGAAATGAGCAGTTCTTC.

CDR3 loop: CASSQEYRGGLPEQYF. CDR3 nucleotides: TGCGCCAGCAGCCAAGAATACAGGGGAGGTCTCCCTGAGCAGTACTTC. This chain uses TRBV4-1 with TRBJ2-7; TRBD1 is a possible D gene (7 bases). V lost 0 bases, J lost 7 bases, and 19 bases lay in between. From germline, CDR1 is MGHRA and CDR2 YSYEKL. This CDR3 comprises 16 residues.

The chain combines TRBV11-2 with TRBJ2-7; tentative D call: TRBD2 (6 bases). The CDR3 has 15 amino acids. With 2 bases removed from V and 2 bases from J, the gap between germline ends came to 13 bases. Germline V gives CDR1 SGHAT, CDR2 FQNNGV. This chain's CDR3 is CASSLNKLAAYEQYF. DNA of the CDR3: TGTGCCAGCAGCTTAAATAAACTAGCTGCCTACGAGCAGTACTTC.

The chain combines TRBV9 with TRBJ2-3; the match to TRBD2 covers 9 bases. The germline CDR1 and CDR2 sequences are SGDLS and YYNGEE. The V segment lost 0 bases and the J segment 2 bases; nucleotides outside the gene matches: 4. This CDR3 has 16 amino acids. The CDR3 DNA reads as TGTGCCAGCAGCGTAGTCGCGGGGGGGTACACAGATACGCAGTATTTT. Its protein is CASSVVAGGYTDTQYF. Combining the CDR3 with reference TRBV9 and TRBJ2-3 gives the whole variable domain DSGVTQTPKHLITATGQRVTLRCSPRSGDLSVYWYQQSLDQGLQFLIQYYNGEERAKGNILERFSAQQFPDLHSELNLSSLELGDSALYFCASSVVAGGYTDTQYFGPGTRLTVL.

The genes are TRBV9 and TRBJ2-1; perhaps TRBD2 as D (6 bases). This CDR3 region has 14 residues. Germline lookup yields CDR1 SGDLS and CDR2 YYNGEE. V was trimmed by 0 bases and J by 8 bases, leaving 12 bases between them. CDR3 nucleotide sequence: TGTGCCAGCAGCGTAGCGGGAGTAGGCGATGAGCAGTTCTTC. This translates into CASSVAGVGDEQFF.

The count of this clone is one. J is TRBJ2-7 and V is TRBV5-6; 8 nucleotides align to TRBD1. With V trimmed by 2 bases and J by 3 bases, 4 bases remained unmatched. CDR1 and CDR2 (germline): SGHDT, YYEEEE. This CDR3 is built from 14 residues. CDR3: CASSFGQGIYEQYF. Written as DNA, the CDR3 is TGTGCCAGCAGCTTCGGACAGGGCATCTACGAGCAGTACTTC.

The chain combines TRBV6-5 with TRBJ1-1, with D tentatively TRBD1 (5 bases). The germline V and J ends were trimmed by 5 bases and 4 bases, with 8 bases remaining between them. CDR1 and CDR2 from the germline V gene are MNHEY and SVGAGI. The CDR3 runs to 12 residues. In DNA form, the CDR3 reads TGTGCCAGCAGTCTCGGGGCCACTGAAGCTTTCTTT. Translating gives CASSLGATEAFF.

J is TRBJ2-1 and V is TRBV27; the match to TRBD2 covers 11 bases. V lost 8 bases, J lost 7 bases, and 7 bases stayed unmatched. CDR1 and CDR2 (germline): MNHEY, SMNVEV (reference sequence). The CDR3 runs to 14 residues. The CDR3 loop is CASGLAGGFNEQFF. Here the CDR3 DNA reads TGTGCCAGCGGGTTAGCGGGAGGGTTTAATGAGCAGTTCTTC.

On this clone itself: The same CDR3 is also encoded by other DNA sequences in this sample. This chain's CDR3 is CASSLAGYSYEQYF. CDR3 nucleotides: TGCGCCAGCAGCTTGGCCGGTTACTCCTACGAGCAGTACTTC. V usage is TRBV5-1 and J usage is TRBJ2-7; D gene unclear. Trimming stripped 0 bases from V and 0 bases from J, with 7 bases between. This CDR3 comprises 14 residues. Germline values: CDR1 SGHRS, CDR2 YFSETQ.

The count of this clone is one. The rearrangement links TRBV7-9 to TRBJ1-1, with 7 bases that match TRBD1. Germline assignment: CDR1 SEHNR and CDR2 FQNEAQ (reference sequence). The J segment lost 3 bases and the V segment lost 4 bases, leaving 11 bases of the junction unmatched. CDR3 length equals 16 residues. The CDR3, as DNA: TGTGCCAGCAGCTCCAGGACAGGAGGGGGGGACACTGAAGCTTTCTTT. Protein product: CASSSRTGGGDTEAFF.

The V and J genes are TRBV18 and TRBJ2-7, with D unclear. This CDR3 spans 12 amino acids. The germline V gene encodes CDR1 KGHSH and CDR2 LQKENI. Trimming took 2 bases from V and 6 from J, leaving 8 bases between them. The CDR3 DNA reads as TGTGCCAGCTCACCAATCTACGGCGAGCAGTACTTC. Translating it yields CASSPIYGEQYF.

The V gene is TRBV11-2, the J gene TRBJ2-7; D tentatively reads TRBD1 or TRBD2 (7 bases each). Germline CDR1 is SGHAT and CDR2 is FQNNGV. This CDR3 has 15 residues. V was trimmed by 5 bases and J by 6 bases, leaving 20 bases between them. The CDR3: CASSLSRGGLREQYF. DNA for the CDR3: TGTGCCAGCAGCCTTAGCAGGGGGGGATTACGCGAGCAGTACTTC. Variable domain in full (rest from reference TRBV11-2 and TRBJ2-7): EAGVAQSPRYKIIEKRQSVAFWCNPISGHATLYWYQQILGQGPKLLIQFQNNGVVDDSQLPKDRFSAERLKGVDSTLKIQPAKLEDSAVYLCASSLSRGGLREQYFGPGTRLTVT.

CDR3 sequence (DNA): TGTGCCAGCAGAGCAACAGGGATCAAATCCAATGAGCAGTTCTTC. It encodes CASRATGIKSNEQFF. The gene calls are TRBV6-1 and TRBJ2-1, with a tentative D call TRBD1 (6 bases). In germline, CDR1 is MNHNS, CDR2 SASEGT. The CDR3 runs 15 residues. The V end lost 6 bases, the J end lost 6 bases, and 18 bases lay between the germline ends.

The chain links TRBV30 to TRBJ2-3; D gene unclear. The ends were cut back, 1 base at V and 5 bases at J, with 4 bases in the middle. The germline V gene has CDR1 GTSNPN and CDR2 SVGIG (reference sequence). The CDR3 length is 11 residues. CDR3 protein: CAWSAGDTQYF. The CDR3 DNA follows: TGTGCCTGGAGTGCAGGAGATACGCAGTATTTT.